Listed below are T cell receptor beta chains from one sample, sequenced in a study of T-cell reconstitution after alpha-beta-depleted transplantation in children. TCRdb ran MiXCR on the PCR reads and lists one entry per CDR3 protein. The sample consists of tens of thousands of distinct CDR3 sequences, roughly 45% of them appearing once. The specimen was PBMCs, mostly from graft donor cells, collected 360 days after TCRalphabeta/CD19-depleted stem cell transplant. These receptors came from a male patient under 18 who had a stem cell transplant for acute lymphoblastic leukemia, so the T cells may come from the graft donor. CDR3s include the opening cysteine and the closing phenylalanine or tryptophan. D genes are given only for firm matches. Not every row has a clone size; where given, it reads once, few, many or a size class.

v_gene	abundance	d_gene	j_gene	CDR3nt	CDR3aa
TRBV6-5	few	NA	TRBJ2-7	TGTGCCAGCAGCTCCGGGGGGCTCGAGCAGTACTTC	CASSSGGLEQYF
TRBV12-3/TRBV12-4	NA	NA	TRBJ2-1	TGTGCCAGCAGTGCCGGTGGAAGCGGGCAATACAATGAGCAGTTCTTC	CASSAGGSGQYNEQFF
TRBV4-3	many	TRBD1	TRBJ2-1	TGCGCCAGCAGCTTGGCCGGGACAGGAAACAATGAGCAGTTCTTC	CASSLAGTGNNEQFF
TRBV12-3/TRBV12-4	NA	TRBD1	TRBJ1-5	TGTGCCAGCAGACTAACAGGGGGCGGACAGCCCCAGCATTTT	CASRLTGGGQPQHF
TRBV11-2	once	TRBD2	TRBJ2-1	TGTGCCAGCAGAACCGGGACTAGCTATGGTAAAAGCGAGCAGTTCTTC	CASRTGTSYGKSEQFF
TRBV12-3/TRBV12-4	NA	NA	TRBJ2-2	TGTGCCAGCAGTTTATTACTAGGGGTCCCTCTTCACACCGGGGAGCTGTTTTTT	CASSLLLGVPLHTGELFF
TRBV20-1	NA	TRBD2	TRBJ2-2	TGCAGTGCCCTTGGACTAGCGCCCGGGGAGCTGTTTTTT	CSALGLAPGELFF
TRBV7-9	NA	NA	TRBJ2-3	TGTGCCAGCAGCTGGACGGCTACAGATACGCAGTATTTT	CASSWTATDTQYF
TRBV5-4	few	NA	TRBJ1-2	TGTGCCAGCACCCTAAAGGGGACGGTCAACTATGGCTACACCTTC	CASTLKGTVNYGYTF
TRBV7-8	NA	NA	TRBJ2-5	TGTGCCAGCACCCCTCTCCCGCAAGAGACCCAGTACTTC	CASTPLPQETQYF
TRBV5-1	few	NA	TRBJ2-5	TGCGCCAGCAGCTTATTACAGGGAACCCAAGAGACCCAGTACTTC	CASSLLQGTQETQYF
TRBV12-5	few	NA	TRBJ2-2	TGTGCTAGTGGTTTACCCCTGGATCATTGGACCGGGGAGCTGTTTTTT	CASGLPLDHWTGELFF
TRBV5-1	NA	TRBD1	TRBJ2-7	TGCGCCAGCAGCTTGGGGGTCGGCGGCACAGGGGGCTCCTACGAGCAGTACTTC	CASSLGVGGTGGSYEQYF
TRBV10-3	once	NA	TRBJ2-5	TGTGCCATCAGGGACTCCCAAGAGACCCAGTACTTC	CAIRDSQETQYF
TRBV3-1	NA	NA	TRBJ2-5	TGTGCCAGCAGCCAAGCGGGATCAGAGACCCAGTACTTC	CASSQAGSETQYF
TRBV3-1	NA	NA	TRBJ2-1	TGTGCCAGCAGCCAAGAAGAAGGGTTTATGGATGAGCAGTTCTTC	CASSQEEGFMDEQFF
TRBV5-6	NA	TRBD1	TRBJ2-7	TGTGCCAGCAGCTTGGGACAGGGGGGAACTGGCGAGCAGTACTTC	CASSLGQGGTGEQYF
TRBV4-2	NA	NA	TRBJ2-7	TGTGCCAGCAGCCAAGATTCCATCCAGACGGACTATACCTACGAGCAGTACTTC	CASSQDSIQTDYTYEQYF
TRBV10-3	NA	NA	TRBJ2-2	TGTGCCACCCTGCGGCTCCAGAACACCGGGGAGCTGTTTTTT	CATLRLQNTGELFF
TRBV4-1	NA	TRBD2	TRBJ2-3	TGCGCCAGCAGCCAAGATGGGGCGGGAGGGCCTCCAGATACGCAGTATTTT	CASSQDGAGGPPDTQYF
TRBV20-1	NA	TRBD2	TRBJ2-1	TGCAGTGCCAGCCCTATGGCTAGCGGTTACAATGAGCAGTTCTTC	CSASPMASGYNEQFF
TRBV12-3/TRBV12-4	NA	TRBD1	TRBJ1-5	TGTGCCAGCAGCCAGACAGGGGGCTCCAATCAGCCCCAGCATTTT	CASSQTGGSNQPQHF
TRBV6-6	few	NA	TRBJ2-7	TGTGCCAGCAGCGGAACCAGCTCCTACGAGCAGTACTTC	CASSGTSSYEQYF
TRBV5-1	NA	NA	TRBJ2-7	TGCGCCAGCAGCGGGGACACAGTCTACTACGAGCAGTACTTC	CASSGDTVYYEQYF
TRBV6-1	NA	NA	TRBJ2-1	TGTGCCAGCAGCCTCCTTTGGGGGCCCTCGTCGTCCTACAATGAGCAGTTCTTC	CASSLLWGPSSSYNEQFF
TRBV12-3/TRBV12-4	few	TRBD2	TRBJ2-3	TGTGCCAGCAGTCGAGCGGGGGGGCCGTCAGATACGCAGTATTTT	CASSRAGGPSDTQYF
TRBV15	NA	TRBD2	TRBJ2-3	TGTGCCACCAGCAGAGGACTAGCGGGAGAGTCAGATACGCAGTATTTT	CATSRGLAGESDTQYF
TRBV12-3/TRBV12-4	NA	NA	TRBJ2-5	TGTGCCAGCGACGAGGGGAATCAAGAGACCCAGTACTTC	CASDEGNQETQYF
TRBV7-9	NA	TRBD1	TRBJ1-1	TGTGCCAGCAGCGGACAGGGCCCGAACACTGAAGCTTTCTTT	CASSGQGPNTEAFF
TRBV5-6	few	NA	TRBJ2-7	TGTGCCAGCAGCCTATGGACAGACTACGAGCAGTACTTC	CASSLWTDYEQYF
TRBV10-3	NA	TRBD1	TRBJ2-3	TGTGCCATCAGTGACCAGGGGGTGACAGATACGCAGTATTTT	CAISDQGVTDTQYF
TRBV5-1	NA	TRBD1	TRBJ2-5	TGCGCCAGCAGCATCAGACAGGGGAGAGAGCCCCAGTACTTC	CASSIRQGREPQYF
TRBV7-6	many	TRBD2	TRBJ2-2	TGTGCCAGCAGCTCGAGACTAGCGGGGGAGACCGGGGAGCTGTTTTTT	CASSSRLAGETGELFF
TRBV5-1	once	NA	TRBJ1-1	TGCGCCAGCAGCTTACAGGGAAAGAACACTGAAGCTTTCTTT	CASSLQGKNTEAFF
TRBV18	NA	NA	TRBJ2-7	TGTGCCAGCTCACCCTTTGGCCTAGACGACGAGCAGTACTTC	CASSPFGLDDEQYF
TRBV4-3	NA	NA	TRBJ2-7	TGCGCCAGCAGCCAAGGTTGGGCTCAGAGCTCCTACGAGCAGTACTTC	CASSQGWAQSSYEQYF
TRBV20-1	few	NA	TRBJ2-7	TGCAGTGCCCGCGTCCGGGACGGAAGCTCCTACGAGCAGTACTTC	CSARVRDGSSYEQYF
TRBV15	NA	NA	TRBJ1-1	TGTGCCACCACACATTGGGGGGTGTCGGCCACTGAAGCTTTCTTT	CATTHWGVSATEAFF
TRBV7-8	NA	NA	TRBJ1-6	TGTGCCAGCAGCCCCCTTATGTCCTATAATTCACCCCTCCACTTT	CASSPLMSYNSPLHF
TRBV6-5	few	NA	TRBJ2-5	TGTGCCAGCAGTTACTCGACAGGTCAAGAGACCCAGTACTTC	CASSYSTGQETQYF
TRBV12-3/TRBV12-4	NA	TRBD1	TRBJ1-5	TGTGCCAGCAGTTTTACAGGGGTGGTTGAGCCCCAGCATTTT	CASSFTGVVEPQHF
TRBV12-3/TRBV12-4	few	TRBD2	TRBJ2-3	TGTGCCAGCAGCTGGACTAGCGGGGGCACAGATACGCAGTATTTT	CASSWTSGGTDTQYF